Shown below are 28 T cell receptor beta chains from a single sample sequenced in a study of T cell repertoires in cytomegalovirus infection. TCRdb re-called the reads through MiXCR, storing one row per CDR3 protein. The sample lists approximately 250,000 distinct CDR3 sequences, roughly 6.5% seen once, with about 6% in the top ten. Specimen: PBMCs. The source is a human donor in good health (CMV status not recorded). Some clones in this sample may be carry-over from other donors' samples.

There are a few counts of this clonotype. The V and J genes are TRBV6-5 and TRBJ1-2; 9 positions agree with TRBD1. CDR3 length equals 15 residues. Germline CDR1 MNHEY, CDR2 SVGAGI. Trimming removed 8 bases from V and 0 bases from J; junction bases left unmatched: 7. Here the CDR3 DNA reads TGTGCCAGCTACGGACAGGGGATAGCTAACTATGGCTACACCTTC. It translates to CASYGQGIANYGYTF.

This clonotype showed up many times. This chain uses TRBV7-8 with TRBJ1-1; 7 nucleotides line up with TRBD1. After removal of 4 bases from V and 1 base from J, the junction contained 6 bases not matched to a gene. Germline V lookup: CDR1 SGHVS, CDR2 FQNEAQ. The CDR3 runs 15 residues. In nucleotides, the CDR3 is TGTGCCAGCAGCTCCCCCGGGACAGCGAACACTGAAGCTTTCTTT. It translates to CASSSPGTANTEAFF.

This clonotype has at least ten counts. This rearrangement joins TRBV2 to TRBJ2-7; 14 bases map to TRBD2. The germline V gene encodes CDR1 SNHLY and CDR2 FYNNEI. This CDR3 contains 16 residues. Trimming took 6 bases from V and 2 from J; bases not matched to a gene: 6. The CDR3 nucleotides read TGTGCCAGCAGCCCAGCGGGACTAGCGGGGGCCTACGAGCAGTACTTC. It codes for CASSPAGLAGAYEQYF.

There are many counts of this clonotype. J is TRBJ2-7 and V is TRBV18; 7 bases match TRBD1. Per the germline V gene, CDR1 is KGHSH and CDR2 is LQKENI. The ends lost 3 bases at V and 5 bases at J; junction bases unmatched: 4. The CDR3 loop spans 13 amino acids. The CDR3, as DNA: TGTGCCAGCTCACCCACGACAGGGAACGAGCAGTACTTC. This gives the protein CASSPTTGNEQYF.

This clonotype turned up a few times. The gene calls are TRBV20-1 and TRBJ1-2; 8 nucleotides align to TRBD1. Per germline, CDR1 DFQATT and CDR2 SNEGSKA (reference sequence). The V segment lost 5 bases and the J segment 8 bases; nucleotides outside the gene matches: 7. The CDR3 consists of 12 residues. The CDR3 sequence is CSAGQGADGYTF. In DNA, the CDR3 is TGCAGTGCTGGGCAGGGGGCGGACGGCTACACCTTC.

This chain connects TRBV2 to TRBJ2-1, with D hard to call. Germline loops: CDR1 SNHLY, CDR2 FYNNEI. The CDR3 has 12 amino acids. Trimming took 5 bases from V and 9 from J, leaving 11 bases between them. The CDR3: CASSSERTEQFF. The CDR3 DNA reads TGTGCCAGCAGTTCTGAGAGGACTGAGCAGTTCTTC.

The chain uses TRBV27 and TRBJ1-5; D possibly corresponds to TRBD1 (6 bases). The CDR3 is 15 amino acids. CDR1 is MNHEY, CDR2 SMNVEV, per germline (reference sequence). Deletions cut 5 bases from V and 6 bases from J, with 17 bases between. CDR3 coding DNA: TGTGCCAGCAGTCCTCGAACAGGGCGAGGTCAGCCCCAGCATTTT. This sequence encodes CASSPRTGRGQPQHF.

Ten or more counts support this clonotype. This chain links TRBV6-2 or TRBV6-3 with TRBJ1-1; TRBD1 is a possible D gene (5 bases). The CDR3 sequence is 13 residues long. CDR1 and CDR2 (germline): MNHEY, SVGEGT. The V end was cut by 5 bases, the J end by 7 bases, with 14 bases between. This CDR3 is CASSQGRGFEAFF. The DNA of the CDR3 is TGTGCCAGCAGTCAGGGTCGGGGCTTTGAAGCTTTCTTT.

This clonotype came up many times. The rearrangement links TRBV7-2 to TRBJ2-3; unclear D gene. Germline CDR1 SGHTA, CDR2 FQGNSA. V was cut by 2 bases and J by 3 bases, with 12 bases left in between. CDR3 length: 15 amino acids. This chain's CDR3 is CASSLRQDVTDTQYF. As DNA, the CDR3 is TGTGCCAGCAGCTTAAGGCAGGACGTAACAGATACGCAGTATTTT.

This clonotype was seen ten or more times. The gene calls are TRBV13 and TRBJ1-2, with D hard to call. The CDR3 length is 12 residues. Germline CDR1 and CDR2: PRHDT and FYEKMQ (reference sequence). V lost 5 bases and J lost 6, with 10 bases in between. As DNA, the CDR3 is TGTGCCAGCAGCCACCGGAACGATGGCTACACCTTC. Encoded protein: CASSHRNDGYTF.

Turning to this clonotype: A read error may be the cause here, since a much bigger clone is one base away. Since the CDR3 does not end with the conserved phenylalanine or tryptophan, this likely comes from a read error. The chain carries TRBV7-2 and TRBJ2-7; possible D gene TRBD1, 6 bases. V was shortened by 2 bases and J by 5 bases, with 19 bases between the two germline ends. The germline gives CDR1 SGHTA, CDR2 FQGNSA. The CDR3 consists of 16 residues. CDR3 nucleotides: TGTGCCAGCAGCTTATCCTATGACAGGATAAGGAACGAGCAGTACTCC. Protein sequence: CASSLSYDRIRNEQYS.

This clonotype occurred many times. V usage is TRBV20-1 and J usage is TRBJ1-4; no reliable D call. The CDR3 is 13 amino acids. V was clipped by 0 bases and J by 5 bases, with 7 bases between them. Germline V gene lookup returns CDR1 DFQATT and CDR2 SNEGSKA (reference sequence). The CDR3 region has the DNA TGCAGTGCTAGAGATCAACACAATGAAAAACTGTTTTTT. Translating gives CSARDQHNEKLFF.

This clonotype was recorded at least ten times. The V call is TRBV7-2, the J call TRBJ1-1; D gene ambiguous. The length of the CDR3 is 14 residues. The V end lost 5 bases, the J end lost 0 bases, and 10 bases lay between the germline ends. CDR1 and CDR2 from the germline V gene are SGHTA and FQGNSA. Here the CDR3 DNA reads TGTGCCAGCAGCCACGCAGGCGTGAACACTGAAGCTTTCTTT. This sequence encodes CASSHAGVNTEAFF. The full variable domain, rest sourced from reference TRBV7-2 and TRBJ1-1, is GAGVSQSPSNKVTEKGKDVELRCDPISGHTALYWYRQSLGQGLEFLIYFQGNSAPDKSGLPSDRFSAERTGGSVSTLTIQRTQQEDSAVYLCASSHAGVNTEAFFGQGTRLTVV.

Many counts were recorded for this clonotype. The CDR3 DNA reads as TGTGCCCCGATGCGGTACAATGAGCAGTTCTTC. Translation: CAPMRYNEQFF. The rearrangement joins TRBV2 to TRBJ2-1; the D is unclear. This CDR3 region has 11 residues. Germline CDR1 and CDR2: SNHLY and FYNNEI. Trimming cost V 11 bases and J 4 bases, with 9 bases left between them. Full variable domain (remainder filled in from reference TRBV2 and TRBJ2-1): EPEVTQTPSHQVTQMGQEVILRCVPISNHLYFYWYRQILGQKVEFLVSFYNNEISEKSEIFDDQFSVERPDGSNFTLKIRSTKLEDSAMYFCAPMRYNEQFFGPGTRLTVL.

This clonotype was seen repeatedly, ten times or more. The chain employs TRBV7-2 and TRBJ1-6; no definite D call. Germline CDR1 SGHTA, CDR2 FQGNSA. This CDR3 is 15 amino acids long. V dropped 5 bases and J dropped 0 bases, with 8 bases sitting between them. The CDR3 coding sequence is TGTGCCAGCAGCCAGATGAGCTCCTATAATTCACCCCTCCACTTT. Protein: CASSQMSSYNSPLHF.

This clonotype was seen a handful of times. This chain uses TRBV29-1 with TRBJ2-7; tentative D call: TRBD2 (7 bases). Germline CDR1 and CDR2: SQVTM and ANQGSEA. Deletions cut 4 bases from V and 5 bases from J, with 12 bases between. The CDR3 has 12 residues. This CDR3 reads CSVGKGGDEQYF. The CDR3 DNA follows: TGCAGCGTTGGAAAAGGGGGGGACGAGCAGTACTTC.

The V and J genes are TRBV20-1 and TRBJ2-1, with 8 bases fitting TRBD2. Germline-derived CDR1 and CDR2 are DFQATT and SNEGSKA (reference sequence). Trimming at V came to 6 bases and at J to 4 bases, leaving 20 bases not matched to a gene. The CDR3 runs 18 residues. The CDR3 spells CSAPRNQAGDRRYNEQFF. DNA for the CDR3: TGCAGTGCCCCGAGGAACCAAGCGGGGGATCGCCGATACAATGAGCAGTTCTTC.

The sample holds many counts of this clonotype. This rearrangement joins TRBV29-1 to TRBJ1-1, with unresolved D. The CDR3 consists of 14 residues. The germline gives CDR1 SQVTM, CDR2 ANQGSEA. V was shortened by 7 bases and J by 1 base, with 16 bases between the two germline ends. This chain's CDR3 is CSGKIAFGNTEAFF. The CDR3 DNA is TGCAGCGGTAAGATCGCCTTCGGGAACACTGAAGCTTTCTTT.

This clonotype came up many times. The chain combines TRBV7-9 with TRBJ1-1; 8 bases are a match to TRBD1. V lost 4 bases to trimming and J lost 0 bases; unmatched junction nucleotides: 1. CDR1 is SEHNR, CDR2 FQNEAQ, per germline (reference sequence). The CDR3 extends over 14 amino acids. The CDR3 is CASSWGQVNTEAFF. The DNA for the CDR3 is TGTGCCAGCAGCTGGGGACAGGTGAACACTGAAGCTTTCTTT.

Ten or more counts support this clonotype. The gene calls are TRBV7-2 and TRBJ1-1; D unclear. The CDR3 runs 13 residues. The germline V gene encodes CDR1 SGHTA and CDR2 FQGNSA. With 5 bases removed from V and 6 bases from J, the gap between germline ends came to 13 bases. The CDR3 sequence: CASSLYINAEAFF. As DNA, the CDR3 is TGTGCCAGCAGCCTCTACATCAACGCTGAAGCTTTCTTT.

This clonotype was counted at least ten times. The chain combines TRBV11-3 with TRBJ1-5; D is ambiguous. CDR1 is SGHNT and CDR2 is YENEEA in the germline V gene. Trimming shortened V by 4 bases and J by 1 base, and 11 bases separated the two germline ends. The CDR3 has 15 amino acids. CDR3 DNA sequence: TGTGCCAGCAGCTCGGGTCTTCGGAGCAATCAGCCCCAGCATTTT. Its protein product is CASSSGLRSNQPQHF.

This clonotype was picked up a small number of times. J is TRBJ1-2 and V is TRBV2, with TRBD1 identical over 9 bases. The CDR3 is 15 amino acids. Trimming cost V 4 bases and J 2 bases; bases outside gene matches: 5. The germline CDR1 and CDR2 sequences are SNHLY and FYNNEI. CDR3 sequence reads: CASSVGTGRNYGYTF. The CDR3 region has the DNA TGTGCCAGCAGTGTGGGGACAGGGCGCAACTATGGCTACACCTTC.

This clonotype was recorded many times. The chain uses TRBV6-2 or TRBV6-3 and TRBJ2-6, with 9 bases fitting TRBD1. In germline, CDR1 is MNHEY, CDR2 SVGEGT. This CDR3 is built from 15 residues. Trimming at V came to 10 bases and at J to 1 base, leaving 5 bases not matched to a gene. The CDR3 DNA reads as TGTGCCACGGGACAGGGAACGTCTGGGGCCAACGTCCTGACTTTC. This translates into CATGQGTSGANVLTF.

This clonotype was seen at least ten times. The CDR3 coding sequence is TGTGCCAGCAGCTTAGCCGGGATCAGCAATCAGCCCCAGCATTTT. Residues: CASSLAGISNQPQHF. The chain joins TRBV7-2 to TRBJ1-5; D is unclear. V was pared by 0 bases and J by 1 base, with 7 bases between. The CDR3 length is 15 residues. Germline V lookup: CDR1 SGHTA, CDR2 FQGNSA. Full variable domain (missing parts from reference TRBV7-2 and TRBJ1-5): GAGVSQSPSNKVTEKGKDVELRCDPISGHTALYWYRQSLGQGLEFLIYFQGNSAPDKSGLPSDRFSAERTGGSVSTLTIQRTQQEDSAVYLCASSLAGISNQPQHFGDGTRLSIL.

This clonotype appeared many times. The gene calls are TRBV11-1 and TRBJ1-1, with no clear D. Per the germline V gene, CDR1 is SGHAT and CDR2 is FQDESV (reference sequence). The CDR3 loop spans 15 amino acids. Trimming removed 1 base at V and 1 base at J, with 10 bases between. Here the CDR3 DNA reads TGTGCCAGCAGCTTAGATGGTCCGCCGAACACTGAAGCTTTCTTT. Encoded protein: CASSLDGPPNTEAFF.

This clonotype was counted at least ten times. The J gene is TRBJ1-1, the V gene TRBV12-3 or TRBV12-4; unclear D gene. V gave up 5 bases and J gave up 10 bases, with 14 bases separating them. The CDR3 is 12 residues long. The CDR3, as DNA: TGTGCCAGCAGTCCCTCCCTGGTTGGAGCTTTCTTT. Its translation: CASSPSLVGAFF.

This clonotype was detected ten times or more. The chain couples TRBV7-2 to TRBJ2-3, with D uncertain. The CDR3 has 14 amino acids. Germline assignment: CDR1 SGHTA and CDR2 FQGNSA. V was trimmed by 5 bases and J by 2 bases, leaving 11 bases between them. The CDR3 DNA reads TGTGCCAGCAGCCCGGACCGATACACAGATACGCAGTATTTT. Translating gives CASSPDRYTDTQYF.

This clonotype was recorded at least ten times. V and J are TRBV7-6 and TRBJ2-5, with D perhaps assigned TRBD1 or TRBD2 (5 bases each). Trimming shortened V by 5 bases and J by 3 bases, and 28 bases separated the two germline ends. The CDR3 is 19 residues long. Germline V gives CDR1 SGHVS, CDR2 FNYEAQ. The CDR3 sequence is CASSRDFGLRGSAKETQYF. The CDR3 nucleotides are TGTGCCAGCAGCCGAGATTTTGGCTTGAGGGGTTCGGCGAAAGAGACCCAGTACTTC. Full variable domain (outside the CDR3, taken from reference TRBV7-6 and TRBJ2-5): GAGVSQSPRYKVTKRGQDVALRCDPISGHVSLYWYRQALGQGPEFLTYFNYEAQQDKSGLPNDRFSAERPEGSISTLTIQRTEQRDSAMYRCASSRDFGLRGSAKETQYFGPGTRLLVL.